The 22 T cell receptor beta chains listed next were all sequenced from one sample in a study of shared clonotypes between healthy human individuals. CD8 cells regarded as naive lacked CD45RO, were positively chosen for CCR7, and omitted terminally differentiated effector memory CD45RA+ cells. The method was immunoSEQ multiplex PCR; TCRdb's version includes in-frame clones alone and lacks a portion of them. Here the sample spans 2 million or so clones, over 85% being singletons. The sequencing sample was made of naive CD8+ T cells sorted from blood. Receptor source: a man between 18 and 29 years old in good health.

J is TRBJ2-7 and V is TRBV4-3; 7 bases are a match to TRBD1. The V gene's germline CDR1 is LGHNA and CDR2 YSLEER. The CDR3 is 16 residues long. The V segment lost 3 bases and the J segment 0 bases; nucleotides outside the gene matches: 8. CDR3 bases: TGCGCCAGCAGCCAGAGAACAGGGGCGAGCTCCTACGAGCAGTACTTC. Protein product: CASSQRTGASSYEQYF.

This chain uses TRBV7-9 with TRBJ2-2; 8 nucleotides line up with TRBD1. CDR3 length: 17 residues. Germline CDR1 is SEHNR and CDR2 is FQNEAQ (reference sequence). Unmatched junction bases numbered 10, after V lost 1 base and J lost 6 bases. CDR3 protein: CASSLERDRTYPGELFF. CDR3 nucleotide sequence: TGTGCCAGCAGCTTAGAACGGGACAGGACCTATCCCGGGGAGCTGTTTTTT.

The gene calls are TRBV27 and TRBJ2-7; TRBD2 might be the D (5 bases). This CDR3 comprises 12 residues. Germline CDR1 is MNHEY and CDR2 is SMNVEV (reference sequence). Deletions cut 6 bases from V and 5 bases from J, with 11 bases between. Here the CDR3 DNA reads TGTGCCAGCAGCGGACTTCCCCACGAGCAGTACTTC. This gives the protein CASSGLPHEQYF.

With respect to this clone: At the DNA level, this CDR3 is encoded by other sequences in the same sample as well. The chain uses TRBV9 and TRBJ2-7; possible D gene TRBD1, 6 bases. V lost 3 bases, J lost 6 bases, and 10 bases lay in between. Germline V gene lookup returns CDR1 SGDLS and CDR2 YYNGEE. This CDR3 is built from 12 residues. The CDR3 DNA reads as TGTGCCAGCAGCGCCACAGGGTCCGAGCAGTACTTC. Its translation is CASSATGSEQYF.

The V call is TRBV23-1, the J call TRBJ2-1; D may correspond to TRBD1 or TRBD2 (5 bases each). TRBV23-1 is an ORF, with its function uncertain. The CDR3 is 15 amino acids. V was pared by 2 bases and J by 7 bases, with 15 bases between. This chain's CDR3 is CASSQMGTPVNEQFF. In DNA form, the CDR3 reads TGCGCCAGCAGTCAAATGGGGACCCCCGTGAATGAGCAGTTCTTC.

In regard to this clone: The same CDR3 is also encoded by other DNA sequences in this sample. The genes are TRBV7-9 and TRBJ1-4; no definite D call. CDR1 is SEHNR and CDR2 is FQNEAQ in the germline V gene (reference sequence). The CDR3 consists of 13 residues. Trimming cost V 0 bases and J 5 bases, with 4 bases left between them. DNA for the CDR3: TGTGCCAGCAGCTTAGCTGCAAATGAAAAACTGTTTTTT. Amino acid sequence: CASSLAANEKLFF.

The chain couples TRBV7-9 to TRBJ2-7; 7 bases align to TRBD1. Germline loops: CDR1 SEHNR, CDR2 FQNEAQ (reference sequence). This CDR3 has 14 amino acids. Trimming at V came to 6 bases and at J to 7 bases, leaving 12 bases not matched to a gene. CDR3 coding DNA: TGTGCCAGCAGTATACAGGGGCCCTCAAGGGAGCAGTACTTC. It is translated as CASSIQGPSREQYF.

The rearrangement links TRBV30 to TRBJ2-3, with TRBD2 as a possible D gene (6 bases). The CDR3 covers 14 residues. V lost 1 base and J 6 bases, leaving 14 bases between the germline ends. CDR1 GTSNPN and CDR2 SVGIG come from the germline V gene (reference sequence). CDR3 amino acids: CAWSAGATPDTQYF. CDR3 DNA sequence: TGTGCCTGGAGTGCGGGAGCGACGCCCGATACGCAGTATTTT.

With regard to this clone: Other DNA sequences of this sample code for an identical CDR3. The genes are TRBV7-9 and TRBJ2-7; 9 bases agree with TRBD1. This CDR3 region has 15 residues. Losses at the gene ends were 5 bases for V and 0 bases for J; bases not matched to a gene: 5. The germline CDR1 and CDR2 sequences are SEHNR and FQNEAQ (reference sequence). The CDR3 protein is CASSLGQGSSYEQYF. DNA of the CDR3: TGTGCCAGCAGCCTTGGACAGGGGAGCTCCTACGAGCAGTACTTC.

About this clone itself: Other DNA sequences in the sample encode the same CDR3. CDR3 region: CASSLGTVSYEQYF. Written as DNA, the CDR3 is TGTGCCAGCAGTTTGGGGACGGTCTCCTACGAGCAGTACTTC. This chain joins TRBV28 and TRBJ2-7; TRBD1 or TRBD2 may be the D gene (5 bases each). CDR1 MDHEN and CDR2 SYDVKM come from the germline V gene. The CDR3 runs 14 residues. V dropped 3 bases and J dropped 0 bases, with 9 bases sitting between them.

V gene TRBV28 combines with J gene TRBJ1-2, with D perhaps TRBD1 (5 bases). Trimming cost V 7 bases and J 5 bases, with 14 bases left between them. Germline V CDR1 and CDR2: MDHEN, SYDVKM. This CDR3 region has 13 residues. The CDR3 DNA reads TGTGCCAGCACGACCTGGGAGGGGTATGGCTACACCTTC. This gives the protein CASTTWEGYGYTF.

J is TRBJ1-1 and V is TRBV2; 11 nucleotides match TRBD1. Germline V gives CDR1 SNHLY, CDR2 FYNNEI. There are 15 residues in the CDR3. V was pared by 5 bases and J by 4 bases, with 6 bases of the junction left unmatched. CDR3 region: CASSRGTGGITEAFF. For the CDR3, the DNA is TGTGCCAGCAGTCGTGGGACAGGGGGAATCACTGAAGCTTTCTTT.

The chain is built from TRBV18 and TRBJ2-1; 9 nucleotides match TRBD2. The CDR3 is 16 amino acids. V lost 1 base to trimming and J lost 4 bases; unmatched junction nucleotides: 5. Germline CDR1 is KGHSH and CDR2 is LQKENI. The CDR3 nucleotides read TGTGCCAGCTCACCACGGGCGGGAGGGGATTACAATGAGCAGTTCTTC. Protein: CASSPRAGGDYNEQFF.

The chain uses TRBV28 and TRBJ2-7; TRBD1 matches 8 bases. The CDR3 is made up of 15 amino acids. After removal of 5 bases from V and 3 bases from J, the junction contained 9 bases not matched to a gene. Germline V lookup: CDR1 MDHEN, CDR2 SYDVKM. The CDR3 loop is CASSPGQGRFYEQYF. The CDR3 bases are TGTGCCAGCAGTCCTGGACAGGGACGTTTCTACGAGCAGTACTTC. Full variable domain (remainder filled in from reference TRBV28 and TRBJ2-7): DVKVTQSSRYLVKRTGEKVFLECVQDMDHENMFWYRQDPGLGLRLIYFSYDVKMKEKGDIPEGYSVSREKKERFSLILESASTNQTSMYLCASSPGQGRFYEQYFGPGTRLTVT.

The rearrangement links TRBV7-9 to TRBJ2-5, with TRBD2 as a possible D gene (5 bases). Germline V CDR1 and CDR2: SEHNR, FQNEAQ (reference sequence). With 8 bases removed from V and 2 bases from J, the gap between germline ends came to 12 bases. CDR3 length equals 13 residues. CDR3 protein: CASGGRGQETQYF. Here the CDR3 DNA reads TGTGCCAGCGGAGGCCGTGGACAAGAGACCCAGTACTTC.

This chain joins TRBV7-3 and TRBJ2-2; no clear D. The CDR3 contains 14 residues. V was shortened by 5 bases and J by 8 bases, with 15 bases between the two germline ends. The V gene's germline CDR1 is SGHTA and CDR2 FQGTGA. The CDR3 here is CASSLHLGVGELFF. CDR3 DNA: TGTGCCAGCAGCCTACACCTAGGAGTTGGGGAGCTGTTTTTT.

This chain links TRBV19 with TRBJ2-7; D uncertain. The CDR3 covers 12 residues. V was clipped by 3 bases and J by 6 bases, with 9 bases between them. Looked up from germline, CDR1 is LNHDA and CDR2 is SQIVND (reference sequence). This CDR3 reads CASSISGAEQYF. In DNA form, the CDR3 reads TGTGCCAGTAGTATTTCAGGAGCCGAGCAGTACTTC.

The chain has TRBV28 and TRBJ1-6, with 7 bases matching TRBD1. Germline CDR1 and CDR2: MDHEN and SYDVKM. V trimming: 11 bases; J trimming: 7 bases; junction bases outside the gene matches: 8. The CDR3 has 13 amino acids. This CDR3 reads CAGRDSANSPLHF. DNA of the CDR3: TGTGCCGGAAGGGACAGTGCAAATTCACCCCTCCACTTT.

V gene TRBV5-1 combines with J gene TRBJ2-4; D remains unclear. The germline V and J ends were trimmed by 2 bases and 5 bases, with 8 bases remaining between them. CDR1 and CDR2 (germline): SGHRS, YFSETQ. The CDR3 is made up of 13 amino acids. For the CDR3, the DNA is TGCGCCAGCAGCTTACCCGGACAAAACATTCAGTACTTC. This translates into CASSLPGQNIQYF.

The chain carries TRBV6-5 and TRBJ2-3; D unresolved. The CDR3 extends over 15 amino acids. Trimming removed 0 bases at V and 4 bases at J, with 11 bases between. Looked up from germline, CDR1 is MNHEY and CDR2 is SVGAGI. DNA for the CDR3: TGTGCCAGCAGTTACTCTGAATCTGGGGCAGATACGCAGTATTTT. It codes for CASSYSESGADTQYF.

V usage is TRBV13 and J usage is TRBJ1-2; TRBD1 agrees at 7 bases. Germline trimming cut 4 bases from V and 4 bases from J; bases unmatched to any gene: 9. CDR1 and CDR2 (germline): PRHDT, FYEKMQ (reference sequence). This CDR3 region has 15 residues. The CDR3 DNA sequence: TGTGCCAGCAGCTCAATTACAGGGGCTAGCTATGGCTACACCTTC. Protein: CASSSITGASYGYTF.

V is TRBV28 and J is TRBJ2-7, with D tentatively TRBD2 (7 bases). V was trimmed by 2 bases and J by 6 bases, leaving 11 bases between them. Germline V gene sequence: CDR1 MDHEN, CDR2 SYDVKM. The CDR3 runs 13 residues. This CDR3 is CASSLRGGPEQYF. CDR3 DNA sequence: TGTGCCAGCAGTTTAAGGGGGGGTCCCGAGCAGTACTTC. The whole variable domain, filled in from reference TRBV28 and TRBJ2-7, reads DVKVTQSSRYLVKRTGEKVFLECVQDMDHENMFWYRQDPGLGLRLIYFSYDVKMKEKGDIPEGYSVSREKKERFSLILESASTNQTSMYLCASSLRGGPEQYFGPGTRLTVT.